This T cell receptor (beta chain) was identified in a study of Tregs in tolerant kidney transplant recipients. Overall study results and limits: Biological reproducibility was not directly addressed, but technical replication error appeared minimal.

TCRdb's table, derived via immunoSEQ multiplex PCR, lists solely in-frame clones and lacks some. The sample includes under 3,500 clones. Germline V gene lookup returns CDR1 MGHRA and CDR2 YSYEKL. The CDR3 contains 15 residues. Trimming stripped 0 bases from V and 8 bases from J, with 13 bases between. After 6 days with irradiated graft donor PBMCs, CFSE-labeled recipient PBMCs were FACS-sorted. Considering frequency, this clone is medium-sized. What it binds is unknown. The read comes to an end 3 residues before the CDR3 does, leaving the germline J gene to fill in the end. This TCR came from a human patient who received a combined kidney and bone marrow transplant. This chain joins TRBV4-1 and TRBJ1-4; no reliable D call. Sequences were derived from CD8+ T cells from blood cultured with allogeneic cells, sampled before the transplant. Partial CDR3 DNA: TGCGCCAGCAGCCAAGAAGGTGGACTGAGGGAAAAA. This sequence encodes CASSQEGGLREK. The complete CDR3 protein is CASSQEGGLREKLFF.